The TCR beta chain under discussion was sequenced for a study of blood T cell repertoires in COVID-19 (dated by TCRdb to the early 2020s). Regarding the complete study: The collaborator samples originated in the United States, Italy and Spain and spanned the acute and convalescent phases of COVID-19. The repertoires were released in a freely available public database intended as a resource for research on the immune response to SARS-CoV-2. Where HLA class I and class II types were available, the types were taken from metadata supplied by the sample provider, not from assay-based typing. Nearly every sample came with metadata listing a de-identified subject ID, COVID-19 status, age in years and sex. The material from the prospective study consisted of cDNA or gDNA derived from T cells, B-cell-depleted T cells, or PBMCs. Subjects who had been exposed to COVID-19, were actively infected with it, or had recovered from it provided the deeply sampled blood TCRbeta repertoires that made up the dataset. The samples were drawn from two sources: the first 160 participants of the ongoing ImmuneRACE study, and 1,200 or so subjects contributed by 6 global collaborators.

The paper as a whole reports these results and caveats: How much clinical and demographic metadata was included differed by source and by participant, and the metadata was provided uncurated.

The immunoSEQ Assay, a bias-controlled multiplex PCR, was used to amplify TCRbeta CDR3 regions from genomic DNA. The study's own analysis went as follows. The number of nucleated cells in each sample was estimated by amplification of reference gene primers within the assay. To quantify the absolute abundance of each unique TCRbeta CDR3 rearrangement, sequence reads were collapsed and filtered. For each sample, productive Simpson clonality was calculated as the square root of Simpson's diversity index across productive rearrangements. TCRdb retrieved this table from immuneACCESS and kept in-frame rearrangements only. Not all clones are present; in checked studies, unresolved V genes account for under half, and no reason is known for the remainder. That table gives V, J and clone size, and the DNA gave D and trimming. Present in this sample are about 50,000 clones, 85% to 90% of which were seen just once. The ten largest clones take up around a quarter of the sample.

Whole blood was collected in K2EDTA tubes by collaborating institutions according to the institutions' own protocols. For TCRbeta analysis, collaborators shipped samples as frozen whole blood, isolated PBMCs, or DNA extracted from either of those sample types. CDR1 and CDR2 are drawn from the germline V gene: MDHEN, SYDVKM. The CDR3, from cysteine to phenylalanine, totals 17 residues. Only the CDR3 portion is preserved as DNA: 51 bases, with reading frame beginning at the first base. Germline trimming: 6 bases from V, 4 bases from J; junction bases outside gene matches: 10. For this clone: The clone's antigen remains unknown. The sample holds no much larger clone one base away, and base qualities are not on file.

The sequence is built from TRBV28 and TRBJ2-3, and 13 junctional nucleotides match TRBD2. Material for sequencing was peripheral blood. This clonotype was obtained from a human donor in a cohort sampled during active COVID-19. Here is the DNA: TGTGCCAGCAGCCCAACTAGCGGGGGGGCAGGGGCAGATACGCAGTATTTT. This yields the protein CASSPTSGGAGADTQYF.